The rows below give T cell receptor beta chains drawn from one sample of a study of identical twins. From the 5' RACE reads, TCRdb called clonotypes with MiXCR, one entry per CDR3 protein. The sample contains 420,000 or so distinct CDR3 sequences, around a sixth of which appear only once. The sample taken for sequencing was naive T cells sorted from blood. The receptors were gathered from a man aged 50-60 years in good health. The CDR3 runs from the conserved cysteine through the conserved F or W. D genes are given only for firm matches. A clone size is listed for some rows: how often the clone was seen (once, few, many), or a class if it is expanded.

clone_size d_call j_call v_call cdr3_nt cdr3_aa
NA NA TRBJ2-2 TRBV12-3/TRBV12-4 TGTGCCAGCAGTCCACCCGGACAGTGGGAGCTGTTTTTT CASSPPGQWELFF
many TRBD1 TRBJ2-7 TRBV28 TGTGCCAGCAGGGGACAGGGGACAGGCGAGCAGTACTTC CASRGQGTGEQYF
many NA TRBJ2-3 TRBV12-3/TRBV12-4 TGTGCCAGCAGTCCGTCTGGACTTCTCAGCACAGATACGCAGTATTTT CASSPSGLLSTDTQYF
NA NA TRBJ2-3 TRBV18 TGTGCCAGCTCACCCACCGGGATCCGCACAGATACGCAGTATTTT CASSPTGIRTDTQYF
NA TRBD1 TRBJ2-1 TRBV29-1 TGCAGCGTCAGGACAGGGGTGCACAATGAGCAGTTCTTC CSVRTGVHNEQFF
NA NA TRBJ2-3 TRBV6-1 TGTGCCAGCAGTCCCTCCGTACTCCGCACAGATACGCAGTATTTT CASSPSVLRTDTQYF
many TRBD1 TRBJ1-2 TRBV20-1 TGCAGTGCTAGAGATTCCGGACAGGGGGATTTGGGCTACACCTTC CSARDSGQGDLGYTF
many NA TRBJ2-7 TRBV5-1 TGCGCCAGCAGCTTGATGACAGGTCTGATCTACGAGCAGTACTTC CASSLMTGLIYEQYF
many NA TRBJ2-5 TRBV4-3 TGCGCCAGCAGCCAAGAGACGTTCCAAGAGACCCAGTACTTC CASSQETFQETQYF
few TRBD1 TRBJ2-3 TRBV6-1 TGTGCCAGCAGCGGGACAGGACGAGATACGCAGTATTTT CASSGTGRDTQYF
few NA TRBJ1-2 TRBV7-9 TGTGCCAGCAGCTCCGCGGGACTAAGGGACTATGGCTACACCTTC CASSSAGLRDYGYTF
NA NA TRBJ2-7 TRBV25-1 TGTGCCAGCAGTGAATATAACGAGCAGTACTTC CASSEYNEQYF
many NA TRBJ2-3 TRBV20-1 TGCAGTGCTGACCACAGCACAGATACGCAGTATTTT CSADHSTDTQYF
many TRBD1 TRBJ2-3 TRBV9 TGTGCCAGCAGCCAAACCCTGACAGGGGGGTTCACAGATACGCAGTATTTT CASSQTLTGGFTDTQYF